The TCR beta chain described here comes from a study of lymphopenia after photon versus proton radiotherapy. Findings of the study overall: A bigger post-nadir fall in TCR diversity correlated inversely with survival time in deceased patients. Under photons, naive T cells and diversity fell while effector/memory populations rose. Survival link was tested only in deceased patients; proton benefit remains a possibility. Post-nadir diversity loss with photons came from oligoclonal expansion, particularly CD8+ Temra cells.

Sequencing was performed with immunoSEQ multiplex PCR; in TCRdb, only in-frame clones are kept and a portion is missing. Of tens of thousands of clones detected, around four fifths appear once; the ten largest clones hold less than 35%. A word on this clone: Its antigen is not identified.

Losses at the gene ends were 4 bases for V and 7 bases for J; bases not matched to a gene: 7. The CDR3 is 14 residues long. CDR1 and CDR2 (germline): LNHDA, SQIVND (reference sequence). The TCR comes from a man in his fifties or sixties with gastric cancer. V is TRBV19 and J is TRBJ2-1, with 7 nucleotides matching TRBD2. The sample here was peripheral blood, taken from a patient treated with photon-based radiotherapy. CDR3 nucleotides: TGTGCCAGTAGTAGCGGGAGATCCCATAATGAGCAGTTCTTC. As protein: CASSSGRSHNEQFF.